Each of the 22 T cell receptor beta chains below was sequenced from the same sample in a study of T cells after yellow fever vaccination. TCRdb re-called the 5' RACE reads with MiXCR, one entry per CDR3 protein. The data contain about 74,000 distinct CDR3 sequences, approximately 7% of them singletons. Sequences were derived from CD8+ T cells sorted from PBMCs, sampled less than 6 days after the first yellow fever vaccination. These receptor sequences come from a young man who received the YFV17D yellow fever vaccine.

Note on this clonotype: Possible read error: a much larger clone is one base away. The rearrangement links TRBV11-2 to TRBJ2-1; 11 bases line up with TRBD2. CDR1 is SGHAT and CDR2 is FQNNGV in the germline V gene. The CDR3 has 15 residues. This CDR3 reads CSSATSGVGWNEQFF. CDR3 DNA sequence: TGTTCCAGCGCGACTAGCGGGGTCGGGTGGAATGAGCAGTTCTTC.

This clonotype was recorded a few times. The chain is built from TRBV5-1 and TRBJ1-1, with 10 bases fitting TRBD1. Trimming cost V 4 bases and J 0 bases; bases outside gene matches: 9. CDR1 is SGHRS and CDR2 is YFSETQ in the germline V gene. The length of the CDR3 is 17 residues. The chain's CDR3 is CASSMEGQGDLNTEAFF. DNA of the CDR3: TGCGCCAGCAGCATGGAAGGACAGGGGGACCTGAACACTGAAGCTTTCTTT.

This clonotype was counted only a few times. V gene TRBV6-2 or TRBV6-3 combines with J gene TRBJ2-1, with TRBD1 matching over 7 bases. J was trimmed by 13 bases and V by 2 bases; bases with no gene match: 5. Germline V gene lookup returns CDR1 MNHEY and CDR2 SVGEGT. The CDR3 has 12 residues. Here the CDR3 DNA reads TGTGCCAGCAGTTACCACCGGGACAGTCAGTTCTTC. Its protein is CASSYHRDSQFF.

In this sample, this clonotype turned up many times. This chain joins TRBV4-2 and TRBJ2-3, with TRBD2 as a possible D gene (7 bases). CDR1 LGHNA and CDR2 YNFKEQ come from the germline V gene. CDR3 length: 16 residues. Trimming took 0 bases from V and 4 from J, leaving 14 bases between them. The CDR3 region is CASSQDLGGAPDTQYF. The CDR3 coding sequence is TGTGCCAGCAGCCAAGATTTAGGGGGGGCCCCAGATACGCAGTATTTT.

This clonotype was seen more than once but under ten times. This chain links TRBV21-1 with TRBJ2-7; the table's D call, TRBD1, has no DNA check behind it. TRBV21-1 is termed a pseudogene. This CDR3 contains 12 residues. CDR3 bases: TGTGCCAGCAGCAAGACAGGGAACGAGCAGTACGTC. This sequence encodes CASSKTGNEQYV.

At least ten counts were recorded for this clonotype. The genes are TRBV4-1 and TRBJ2-5, with TRBD1 matching 7 bases. The germline CDR1 and CDR2 sequences are MGHRA and YSYEKL. The CDR3 sequence is 15 residues long. With 1 base clipped from V and 3 bases from J, the junction kept 5 bases outside the gene matches. Here the CDR3 DNA reads TGCGCCAGCAGCCAAGTTGGGACAGATGAAGAGACCCAGTACTTC. Its protein is CASSQVGTDEETQYF.

This clonotype was detected a few times. The V gene is TRBV20-1, the J gene TRBJ1-1, with 8 positions matching TRBD1. V lost 5 bases and J lost 4; bases outside the gene matches: 9. CDR1 and CDR2 (germline): DFQATT, SNEGSKA (reference sequence). This CDR3 region has 14 residues. The CDR3 here is CSASSGGLITEAFF. The CDR3 DNA sequence: TGCAGTGCTTCCTCAGGGGGCCTTATCACTGAAGCTTTCTTT.

This chain uses TRBV4-1 with TRBJ2-7; D possibly corresponds to TRBD1 (5 bases). V dropped 0 bases and J dropped 7 bases, with 13 bases sitting between them. Germline V gene data show CDR1 as MGHRA and CDR2 as YSYEKL. The CDR3 is 14 amino acids. CDR3 bases: TGCGCCAGCAGCCAAGAGGGCTTAAAGGGGGAGCAGTACGTC. Translation: CASSQEGLKGEQYV.

V and J are TRBV27 and TRBJ2-1, with 9 bases fitting TRBD1. V was pared by 6 bases and J by 0 bases, with 6 bases of the junction left unmatched. The CDR3 runs 16 residues. Germline CDR1 MNHEY, CDR2 SMNVEV (reference sequence). CDR3 nucleotide sequence: TGTGCCAGCAGGACAGGGGGGGCCATCTCCTACAATGAGCAGTTCTTC. It specifies CASRTGGAISYNEQFF.

This clonotype was picked up a small number of times. V usage is TRBV7-9 and J usage is TRBJ1-6, with D tentatively TRBD1 (6 bases). The CDR3 loop spans 14 amino acids. Per germline, CDR1 SEHNR and CDR2 FQNEAQ (reference sequence). V was shortened by 6 bases and J by 10 bases, with 16 bases between the two germline ends. The CDR3 DNA follows: TGTGCCAGCAGTTACCAGGGGACTAGGTCACCCCTCCACTTT. Translation gives CASSYQGTRSPLHF.

This clonotype showed up many times. The chain is built from TRBV4-3 and TRBJ2-1; D is perhaps TRBD2 (5 bases). Germline CDR1 LGHNA, CDR2 YSLEER. Between the trimmed V and J ends, which lost 0 bases and 10 bases, there was a span of 13 bases. This CDR3 comprises 14 residues. CDR3 in amino acids: CASSQDWTPREQFF. The CDR3 nucleotides read TGCGCCAGCAGCCAAGATTGGACTCCCCGAGAGCAGTTCTTC.

This clonotype turned up a few times. The CDR3 loop reads CSAAVGRSSYNEQFF. The CDR3 coding sequence is TGCAGCGCCGCGGTCGGGCGGAGCTCCTACAATGAGCAGTTCTTC. This chain links TRBV20-1 with TRBJ2-1, with D unclear. The CDR3 is 15 amino acids. The germline V gene encodes CDR1 DFQATT and CDR2 SNEGSKA (reference sequence).

The chain employs TRBV5-5 and TRBJ1-6, with TRBD1 as a possible D gene (5 bases). Germline V gene lookup returns CDR1 SGHKS and CDR2 YYEKEE (reference sequence). Trimming removed 0 bases from V and 5 bases from J, with 15 bases in between. The CDR3 extends over 17 amino acids. CDR3 DNA sequence: TGTGCCAGCAGCTTGGTCCTTCAGGGCATTGATAATTCACCCCTCCACTTT. It encodes CASSLVLQGIDNSPLHF.

This clonotype was seen a handful of times. The gene calls are TRBV29-1 and TRBJ1-2; the D is unclear. Per germline, CDR1 SQVTM and CDR2 ANQGSEA. CDR3 length: 15 amino acids. V gave up 0 bases and J gave up 2 bases, with 13 bases separating them. CDR3: CSVEDPEAFNYGYTF. The CDR3 DNA reads TGCAGCGTTGAAGATCCAGAAGCATTCAACTATGGCTACACCTTC.

This clonotype was seen repeatedly, ten times or more. The chain carries TRBV21-1 and TRBJ2-7; no DNA check was done on the table's D call, TRBD1. TRBV21-1 constitutes a pseudogene. The CDR3 consists of 13 residues. The CDR3 spells CASSKLRGNKQYV. DNA of the CDR3: TGTGCCAGCAGCAAATTGCGGGGGAATAAGCAGTACGTC.

This clonotype was picked up many times. The chain has TRBV5-1 and TRBJ2-7, with no clear D. Germline CDR1 is SGHRS and CDR2 is YFSETQ. V lost 6 bases and J 2 bases, leaving 21 bases between the germline ends. CDR3 length: 16 amino acids. The CDR3 reads CASINRVMKSPYEQYF. As DNA, the CDR3 is TGCGCCAGCATTAATAGGGTAATGAAGTCCCCCTACGAGCAGTACTTC. Combining the CDR3 with reference TRBV5-1 and TRBJ2-7 gives the whole variable domain KAGVTQTPRYLIKTRGQQVTLSCSPISGHRSVSWYQQTPGQGLQFLFEYFSETQRNKGNFPGRFSGRQFSNSRSEMNVSTLELGDSALYLCASINRVMKSPYEQYFGPGTRLTVT.

A few counts support this clonotype. The chain combines TRBV20-1 with TRBJ2-5, with 8 bases identical to TRBD1. CDR1 is DFQATT and CDR2 is SNEGSKA in the germline V gene (reference sequence). The CDR3 length is 15 residues. Trimming took 3 bases from V and 3 from J; bases not matched to a gene: 9. CDR3 residues: CSARVTGTGEETQYF. The CDR3, as DNA: TGCAGTGCTAGGGTAACCGGGACAGGAGAAGAGACCCAGTACTTC.

The genes are TRBV23-1 and TRBJ2-7, with TRBD2 as a possible D gene (5 bases). TRBV23-1 has ORF status, its function being uncertain. V lost 6 bases and J 3 bases, leaving 15 bases between the germline ends. The CDR3 length is 14 residues. The CDR3, as DNA: TGCGCCAGCAGGAAGCGCGGACTCTTCTACGAGCAGTACTTC. This gives the protein CASRKRGLFYEQYF.

V usage is TRBV4-1 and J usage is TRBJ2-7; 9 bases are shared with TRBD2. With 0 bases clipped from V and 3 bases from J, the junction kept 6 bases outside the gene matches. Germline V gives CDR1 MGHRA, CDR2 YSYEKL. The CDR3 is made up of 16 amino acids. The chain's CDR3 is CASSQDRTSANYEQYF. CDR3 DNA sequence: TGCGCCAGCAGCCAAGATCGGACTAGCGCCAACTACGAGCAGTACTTC.

Ten or more counts support this clonotype. V usage is TRBV7-9 and J usage is TRBJ2-3; 9 nucleotides line up with TRBD2. The V gene's germline CDR1 is SEHNR and CDR2 FQNEAQ (reference sequence). V lost 5 bases to trimming and J lost 0 bases; unmatched junction nucleotides: 3. The CDR3 runs 15 residues. Here the CDR3 DNA reads TGTGCCAGCAGCCAAACTAGCGGGAGCACAGATACGCAGTATTTT. Its protein is CASSQTSGSTDTQYF.

At least ten counts were recorded for this clonotype. This chain joins TRBV12-3 or TRBV12-4 and TRBJ2-5, with D possibly being TRBD1 or TRBD2 (5 bases each). There are 15 residues in the CDR3. Trimming pared 5 bases from V and 2 bases from J, leaving 15 bases between. This chain's CDR3 is CASSPWDHVQETQYF. In DNA form, the CDR3 reads TGTGCCAGCAGTCCCTGGGACCACGTGCAAGAGACCCAGTACTTC.

This clonotype was found a few times. The CDR3 sequence is CASGLGTGDVSSYNEQFF. Here the CDR3 DNA reads TGTGCCAGCGGACTCGGGACAGGGGATGTAAGCTCCTACAATGAGCAGTTCTTC. The chain joins TRBV14 to TRBJ2-1; 10 positions agree with TRBD1. Trimming cost V 8 bases and J 0 bases; bases outside gene matches: 13. The CDR3 is made up of 18 amino acids. Looked up from germline, CDR1 is SGHDN and CDR2 is FVKESK.